This is a list of T cell receptor beta chains from one sample in a study of graft-versus-host responses after intestinal transplantation. Their target antigens are unknown. TCRdb keeps only in-frame clones here, not all; method: immunoSEQ multiplex PCR. The sample consists of around 110,000 clones, 85% to 95% of them appearing once. Source: unstimulated CD8+ T cells sorted from spleen or lymph node cells, taken before transplant. These receptors all stem from a human donor who was the organ donor for an intestinal transplant. The CDR3 runs from the conserved cysteine through the conserved F or W. D genes are given only for firm matches. The size of a clone is reported for some rows only, either as once, few or many, or as a class for expanded clones.

cdr3_aa | cdr3_nt | v_call | d_call | clone_size | j_call
CASSPSGTIRGDTQYF | TGTGCCAGCTCACCAAGCGGGACTATAAGGGGAGATACGCAGTATTTT | TRBV18 | TRBD2 | - | TRBJ2-3
CSVESGAGQGFDTQYF | TGCAGCGTTGAATCGGGGGCGGGACAGGGGTTCGATACGCAGTATTTT | TRBV29-1 | TRBD1 | - | TRBJ2-3
CASSLVFEGGGLKNIQYF | TGTGCCAGCAGCTTAGTATTCGAGGGAGGAGGGTTAAAAAACATTCAGTACTTC | TRBV11-2 | - | few | TRBJ2-4
CASSRDRDEQFF | TGCGCCAGCAGTCGGGACAGGGACGAGCAGTTCTTC | TRBV4-1 | TRBD1 | - | TRBJ2-1
CAVGDEQFF | TGTGCCGTGGGGGATGAGCAGTTCTTC | TRBV6-6 | - | few | TRBJ2-1
CASSPTGTEQFF | TGTGCCAGCAGTCCCACAGGTACTGAGCAGTTCTTC | TRBV7-9 | - | - | TRBJ2-1
CASTRRASGNYEQYF | TGTGCCAGCACCCGACGGGCTAGCGGAAACTACGAGCAGTACTTC | TRBV28 | TRBD2 | - | TRBJ2-7
CASRDRGPLRELFF | TGTGCCAGTAGGGACAGGGGTCCTCTCAGGGAGCTGTTTTTT | TRBV19 | TRBD1 | - | TRBJ2-2
CASSDTGKVRYEQYF | TGCGCCAGCAGCGATACAGGGAAGGTGCGTTACGAGCAGTACTTC | TRBV5-1 | - | - | TRBJ2-7
CASSPKGGPYNEQFF | TGTGCCAGCAGCCCAAAGGGGGGCCCCTACAATGAGCAGTTCTTC | TRBV9 | - | - | TRBJ2-1
CASSPPHNEQFF | TGTGCCAGCTCACCACCCCACAATGAGCAGTTCTTC | TRBV18 | - | - | TRBJ2-1
CASSQDAGGTEAFF | TGCGCCAGCAGCCAAGATGCAGGGGGTACTGAAGCTTTCTTT | TRBV4-1 | TRBD1 | - | TRBJ1-1
CASSPRLAASYEQYF | TGTGCCAGCAGTCCCCGACTAGCGGCCTCCTACGAGCAGTACTTC | TRBV6-1 | TRBD2 | once | TRBJ2-7
CASSLSNRENYGYTF | TGCGCCAGCAGCTTGAGTAACAGGGAAAACTATGGCTACACCTTC | TRBV5-1 | - | - | TRBJ1-2
CASSLGPGNGYTF | TGTGCCAGCAGTTTAGGCCCGGGGAACGGCTACACCTTC | TRBV6-5 | - | - | TRBJ1-2
CAWTPGGQAFF | TGTGCCTGGACCCCTGGGGGACAAGCTTTCTTT | TRBV30 | - | few | TRBJ1-1
CASSIFGLKYNEQFF | TGTGCCAGTAGTATATTCGGCCTGAAATACAATGAGCAGTTCTTC | TRBV19 | - | - | TRBJ2-1
CASSLGQAEGYTF | TGTGCCAGCAGCCTCGGACAGGCTGAGGGCTACACCTTC | TRBV11-3 | TRBD1 | - | TRBJ1-2
CASSLNGLGNEQFF | TGTGCCAGCAGCTTAAACGGGTTGGGAAATGAGCAGTTCTTC | TRBV7-6 | - | - | TRBJ2-1
CASSEVGQSGVGYTF | TGTGCCAGCAGTGAAGTAGGGCAGTCGGGTGTTGGCTACACCTTC | TRBV2 | - | - | TRBJ1-2
CASSSQWNYGYTF | TGTGCCAGCAGTTCCCAGTGGAACTATGGCTACACCTTC | TRBV6-1 | - | - | TRBJ1-2
CASRAGTGRHEQYF | TGTGCCAGCAGAGCCGGGACTGGCCGACACGAGCAGTACTTC | TRBV28 | - | - | TRBJ2-7
CATTLGGSYGYTF | TGTGCCACCACGCTCGGTGGTTCGTACGGCTACACCTTC | TRBV28 | - | - | TRBJ1-2